One and the same sample provided the 23 T cell receptor beta chains below, sequenced in a study of blood T cell repertoires in COVID-19. Generated by immunoSEQ multiplex PCR, the TCRdb table keeps only in-frame clones and is missing some. In the table there are approximately 270,000 clones, 70% to 90% of which are singletons. Material: PBMCs or T cells enriched from blood (not recorded which). These receptors were obtained from a woman between 45 and 65 years old who had recovered from COVID-19.

The chain is built from TRBV5-5 and TRBJ2-3; TRBD2 matches at 8 bases. The CDR3 length is 15 residues. The germline V gene encodes CDR1 SGHKS and CDR2 YYEKEE (reference sequence). J lost 5 bases, V lost 5 bases, and 10 bases had no gene match. CDR3 sequence: CASRQVREGVDTQYF. The CDR3 nucleotides are TGTGCCAGCAGACAAGTCCGGGAGGGGGTAGATACGCAGTATTTT.

The chain combines TRBV6-4 with TRBJ2-7; D not certain. The CDR3 sequence is 14 residues long. The germline V gene has CDR1 MRHNA and CDR2 SNTAGT. Trimming took 0 bases from V and 5 from J, leaving 11 bases between them. The CDR3 sequence: CASSDSIEANEQYF. DNA of the CDR3: TGTGCCAGCAGTGACTCTATTGAGGCCAACGAGCAGTACTTC.

The chain links TRBV6-5 to TRBJ1-2, with 8 bases fitting TRBD1. CDR3 length: 14 residues. The germline V gene encodes CDR1 MNHEY and CDR2 SVGAGI. The J segment lost 2 bases and the V segment lost 9 bases, leaving 8 bases of the junction unmatched. The CDR3 DNA reads as TGTGCCAGTCCCATGACAGGGGACAACTATGGCTACACCTTC. It yields the protein CASPMTGDNYGYTF.

This chain joins TRBV18 and TRBJ2-1, with 8 bases lining up with TRBD1. Trimming cost V 4 bases and J 4 bases; bases outside gene matches: 9. The CDR3 totals 16 residues. Per germline, CDR1 KGHSH and CDR2 LQKENI. Written as DNA, the CDR3 is TGTGCCAGCTCACACCGACAGGGGAAGATATACAATGAGCAGTTCTTC. Translation gives CASSHRQGKIYNEQFF. Full variable domain (outside the CDR3, taken from reference TRBV18 and TRBJ2-1): NAGVMQNPRHLVRRRGQEARLRCSPMKGHSHVYWYRQLPEEGLKFMVYLQKENIIDESGMPKERFSAEFPKEGPSILRIQQVVRGDSAAYFCASSHRQGKIYNEQFFGPGTRLTVL.

The rearrangement joins TRBV3-1 (or the pseudogene TRBV3-2) to TRBJ1-6; D gene unclear. Trimming took off 4 bases at V and 9 bases at J, with 16 bases between the two ends. The length of the CDR3 is 15 residues. The germline V gene encodes CDR1 LGHDT and CDR2 YNNKEL (reference sequence). The CDR3 DNA sequence: TGTGCCAGCAGCCTGACGATAGCCGCAAGTTCACCCCTCCACTTT. Amino acid sequence: CASSLTIAASSPLHF.

The chain carries TRBV5-1 and TRBJ2-5; 12 bases agree with TRBD2. Trimming cost V 3 bases and J 1 base; bases outside gene matches: 13. This CDR3 is built from 19 residues. The V gene's germline CDR1 is SGHRS and CDR2 YFSETQ. This chain's CDR3 is CASSSRTSGITYFQETQYF. The DNA for the CDR3 is TGCGCCAGCAGCTCCCGGACTAGCGGGATTACGTACTTCCAAGAGACCCAGTACTTC.

This clone was counted a single time. The chain uses TRBV27 and TRBJ2-1, with a possible D match to TRBD1 (6 bases). The CDR3 extends over 15 amino acids. Trimming pared 6 bases from V and 7 bases from J, leaving 19 bases between. Germline lookup yields CDR1 MNHEY and CDR2 SMNVEV (reference sequence). The CDR3 here is CASRVSHQGKNEQFF. The CDR3 bases are TGTGCCAGCAGGGTATCCCACCAGGGGAAGAATGAGCAGTTCTTC.

This clone was seen just once. The chain recombines TRBV30 with TRBJ1-5; D is unclear. From germline, CDR1 is GTSNPN and CDR2 SVGIG (reference sequence). V gave up 0 bases and J gave up 1 base, with 7 bases separating them. CDR3 size: 14 residues. The CDR3: CAWSVVQSNQPQHF. CDR3 coding DNA: TGTGCCTGGAGTGTCGTACAGAGCAATCAGCCCCAGCATTTT. Full variable domain (missing parts from reference TRBV30 and TRBJ1-5): SQTIHQWPATLVQPVGSPLSLECTVEGTSNPNLYWYRQAAGRGLQLLFYSVGIGQISSEVPQNLSASRPQDRQFILSSKKLLLSDSGFYLCAWSVVQSNQPQHFGDGTRLSIL.

V gene TRBV2 combines with J gene TRBJ2-5, with D possibly being TRBD1 (6 bases). V was trimmed by 6 bases and J by 1 base, leaving 15 bases between them. The CDR3 extends over 15 amino acids. Germline CDR1 SNHLY, CDR2 FYNNEI. CDR3 region: CASSQPTGGQETQYF. The CDR3 DNA reads as TGTGCCAGCAGCCAGCCGACAGGAGGCCAAGAGACCCAGTACTTC.

The V gene is TRBV24-1, the J gene TRBJ2-1; the match to TRBD2 covers 8 bases. Germline CDR1 reads KGHDR; CDR2 reads SFDVKD. J was trimmed by 7 bases and V by 5 bases; bases with no gene match: 12. This CDR3 has 16 amino acids. Written as DNA, the CDR3 is TGTGCCACCAGTGCCCCTAGAGCGGGAGCGAGGAATGAGCAGTTCTTC. Translating it yields CATSAPRAGARNEQFF.

The genes are TRBV5-1 and TRBJ2-3, with D possibly matching TRBD2 (5 bases). The V end was cut by 3 bases, the J end by 0 bases, with 8 bases between. The CDR3 has 14 residues. Looked up from germline, CDR1 is SGHRS and CDR2 is YFSETQ. CDR3 in DNA: TGCGCCAGCAGCTGGGGAGCTAGCACAGATACGCAGTATTTT. Amino acids: CASSWGASTDTQYF. Filled out from reference TRBV5-1 and TRBJ2-3, the complete variable domain reads KAGVTQTPRYLIKTRGQQVTLSCSPISGHRSVSWYQQTPGQGLQFLFEYFSETQRNKGNFPGRFSGRQFSNSRSEMNVSTLELGDSALYLCASSWGASTDTQYFGPGTRLTVL.

The sample holds a few counts of this clone. The chain has TRBV7-2 and TRBJ2-1, with unresolved D. The germline gives CDR1 SGHTA, CDR2 FQGNSA. CDR3 size: 14 residues. Trimming left V 3 bases short and J 6 bases short, with 12 bases between. In DNA, the CDR3 is TGTGCCAGCAGCTTTTCGCGACTGGCCAATGAGCAGTTCTTC. Amino acids: CASSFSRLANEQFF.

The CDR3 loop is CASSLTPQQPQHF. The CDR3 DNA is TGTGCCAGCAGCTTAACCCCCCAGCAGCCCCAGCATTTT. The chain employs TRBV7-8 and TRBJ1-5, with D hard to call. The CDR3 has 13 amino acids. The germline V gene has CDR1 SGHVS and CDR2 FQNEAQ. With 2 bases removed from V and 7 bases from J, the gap between germline ends came to 9 bases.

The gene calls are TRBV27 and TRBJ1-5, with 7 nucleotides matching TRBD1. From germline, CDR1 is MNHEY and CDR2 SMNVEV (reference sequence). Trimming cost V 6 bases and J 2 bases; bases outside gene matches: 7. CDR3 length: 15 residues. CDR3 sequence: CASRRGLMGNQPQHF. The CDR3 DNA reads TGTGCCAGCAGGAGGGGGCTGATGGGCAATCAGCCCCAGCATTTT.

This CDR3 is CASSLARAEKLFF. CDR3 in DNA: TGTGCCAGCAGCTTGGCCAGGGCTGAAAAACTGTTTTTT. V is TRBV5-4 and J is TRBJ1-4; TRBD1 might be the D (5 bases). The CDR3 length is 13 residues. Germline CDR1 SGHNT, CDR2 YYREEE (reference sequence). V was pared by 0 bases and J by 7 bases, with 7 bases between. The entire variable domain, with the rest obtained from reference TRBV5-4 and TRBJ1-4, is as follows: ETGVTQSPTHLIKTRGQQVTLRCSSQSGHNTVSWYQQALGQGPQFIFQYYREEENGRGNFPPRFSGLQFPNYSSELNVNALELDDSALYLCASSLARAEKLFFGSGTQLSVL.

The CDR3, as DNA: TGTGCCACCAGCAGATTAGGGGATCACTACGAGCAGTACTTC. Protein: CATSRLGDHYEQYF. The chain combines TRBV15 with TRBJ2-7; the D gene is possibly TRBD1 (5 bases). The germline V and J ends were trimmed by 2 bases and 3 bases, with 11 bases remaining between them. Looked up from germline, CDR1 is LNHNV and CDR2 is YYDKDF (reference sequence). The CDR3 has 14 amino acids.

In its sample, this clone was seen a few times. The chain uses TRBV30 and TRBJ1-1; the match to TRBD1 covers 7 bases. The length of the CDR3 is 16 residues. Germline V gene sequence: CDR1 GTSNPN, CDR2 SVGIG (reference sequence). V was pared by 0 bases and J by 1 base, with 8 bases of the junction left unmatched. In DNA form, the CDR3 reads TGTGCCTGGAGTGTCCGACAGGGACCCGCGAACACTGAAGCTTTCTTT. It translates to CAWSVRQGPANTEAFF.

The rearrangement joins TRBV30 to TRBJ1-1, with a tentative D call TRBD1 (5 bases). CDR3 length: 12 amino acids. The V gene's germline CDR1 is GTSNPN and CDR2 SVGIG (reference sequence). Trimming pared 5 bases from V and 6 bases from J, leaving 13 bases between. The chain's CDR3 is CAWSQDEPEAFF. CDR3 DNA sequence: TGTGCCTGGTCACAGGATGAACCTGAAGCTTTCTTT.

The genes are TRBV12-3 or TRBV12-4 and TRBJ2-1, with D perhaps TRBD1 (6 bases). This CDR3 contains 12 residues. V was shortened by 6 bases and J by 9 bases, with 12 bases between the two germline ends. CDR3 loop: CASSKTGAEQFF. As DNA, the CDR3 is TGTGCCAGCAGCAAGACAGGAGCTGAGCAGTTCTTC.

V gene TRBV19 combines with J gene TRBJ1-2, with D tentatively TRBD1 (5 bases). The CDR3 is 15 amino acids. V gave up 3 bases and J gave up 5 bases, with 16 bases separating them. Germline V lookup: CDR1 LNHDA, CDR2 SQIVND (reference sequence). Here the CDR3 DNA reads TGTGCCAGTAGTATCCGTGGCAGGGATGGGTATGGCTACACCTTC. Protein product: CASSIRGRDGYGYTF.

V usage is TRBV3-1 (or the pseudogene TRBV3-2) and J usage is TRBJ2-5; 11 bases are a match to TRBD1. This CDR3 is 15 amino acids long. The germline gives CDR1 LGHDT, CDR2 YNNKEL (reference sequence). The junction had 1 base not matched to a gene; V was cut back by 1 base and J by 3 bases. CDR3 sequence: CASSQVGQGEETQYF. The CDR3 DNA sequence: TGTGCCAGCAGCCAAGTGGGACAGGGGGAAGAGACCCAGTACTTC.

Written as DNA, the CDR3 is TGTGCCAGCAGCTTGGATGCCAGGGGTCGGACTGAAGCTTTCTTT. Amino acids: CASSLDARGRTEAFF. The chain combines TRBV5-5 with TRBJ1-1, with TRBD1 as a possible D gene (6 bases). Germline lookup yields CDR1 SGHKS and CDR2 YYEKEE (reference sequence). This CDR3 has 15 amino acids. V was cut by 0 bases and J by 5 bases, with 14 bases left in between.

This clone was seen just once. The gene calls are TRBV2 and TRBJ1-3; D not resolved. CDR3 length equals 15 residues. The V and J ends lost 6 bases and 0 bases respectively, with 12 bases between them. Looked up from germline, CDR1 is SNHLY and CDR2 is FYNNEI. The CDR3 protein is CASRPTVNSGNTIYF. CDR3 nucleotides: TGTGCCAGCAGACCTACAGTGAACTCTGGAAACACCATATATTTT.